The 5 T cell receptor beta chains below were found in one sample sequenced in a study of control samples from healthy donors and cancer patients. Assay used: immunoSEQ multiplex PCR; TCRdb lists only in-frame clones, some missing. The sample holds fewer than 85,000 clones, 89% seen once. The sample comprised blood. The receptors shown here come from a man between 45 and 60 years old in good health.

The V and J genes are TRBV14 and TRBJ2-7; D is unresolved. Germline V lookup: CDR1 SGHDN, CDR2 FVKESK. Trimming took 0 bases from V and 5 from J, leaving 11 bases between them. The CDR3 extends over 14 amino acids. The CDR3, as DNA: TGTGCCAGCAGCCAAGATCTGACCCACCACGAGCAGTACTTC. Translating gives CASSQDLTHHEQYF.

The rearrangement uses TRBV19 and TRBJ2-7; D is ambiguous. Per the germline V gene, CDR1 is LNHDA and CDR2 is SQIVND (reference sequence). Trimming took 4 bases from V and 2 from J, leaving 12 bases between them. The CDR3 spans 14 residues. Here the CDR3 DNA reads TGTGCCAGTAGTACCAGTCGAAGAGCCTACGAGCAGTACTTC. Amino acid sequence: CASSTSRRAYEQYF.

The genes are TRBV14 and TRBJ2-7; 9 positions match TRBD1. The CDR3 consists of 15 residues. Per the germline V gene, CDR1 is SGHDN and CDR2 is FVKESK. Trimming took 4 bases from V and 1 from J; bases not matched to a gene: 5. The CDR3 sequence is CASSLVGTGSYEQYF. DNA for the CDR3: TGTGCCAGCAGCCTTGTGGGGACAGGGTCCTACGAGCAGTACTTC.

The chain has TRBV5-4 and TRBJ1-1; a weak D match, TRBD1 (6 bases). The V end was cut by 2 bases, the J end by 7 bases, with 9 bases between. There are 12 residues in the CDR3. Germline loops: CDR1 SGHNT, CDR2 YYREEE (reference sequence). This chain's CDR3 is CASSLDRSEAFF. The CDR3 region has the DNA TGTGCCAGCAGCTTAGACAGGAGTGAAGCTTTCTTT.

The chain combines TRBV12-3 or TRBV12-4 with TRBJ1-3; D is unresolved. CDR3 length: 11 residues. Trimming took off 4 bases at V and 10 bases at J, with 8 bases between the two ends. DNA of the CDR3: TGTGCCAGCAGTTCTTCCTCAACCATATATTTT. Its protein is CASSSSSTIYF.